A single sample gave rise to the 19 T cell receptor beta chains below, sequenced in a study of PD-L1 blockade in urothelial cancer. TCRdb's table, derived via immunoSEQ multiplex PCR, lists solely in-frame clones and lacks some. The sample holds roughly 100,000 clones; around 78% are singletons and the top ten take around 7.7%. Time point of the sample: peripheral blood 6 weeks after treatment start. The sample consisted of PBMCs, taken around atezolizumab (anti-PD-L1) treatment. Receptor source: a man between 65 and 85 years old with urothelial cancer.

The chain combines TRBV6-1 with TRBJ2-2; tentatively, D is TRBD1 (5 bases). Trimming stripped 6 bases from V and 9 bases from J, with 8 bases between. CDR1 is MNHNS and CDR2 is SASEGT in the germline V gene. The CDR3 has 11 residues. The CDR3 spells CASRQGRELFF. CDR3 bases: TGTGCCAGCAGGCAGGGCCGGGAGCTGTTTTTT.

CDR3 amino acids: CASSTPRTGFYGYTF. The CDR3 region has the DNA TGTGCCAGCAGTACTCCCCGGACAGGGTTCTATGGCTACACCTTC. The J gene is TRBJ1-2, the V gene TRBV6-5, with 8 bases matching TRBD1. J lost 4 bases, V lost 5 bases, and 9 bases had no gene match. Germline V gene data show CDR1 as MNHEY and CDR2 as SVGAGI. The CDR3 loop spans 15 amino acids.

This clone was recorded once. This chain joins TRBV15 and TRBJ1-3; maybe TRBD1 (6 bases). V was shortened by 3 bases and J by 0 bases, with 15 bases between the two germline ends. Per the germline V gene, CDR1 is LNHNV and CDR2 is YYDKDF (reference sequence). The CDR3 extends over 17 amino acids. In nucleotides, the CDR3 is TGTGCCACCAGCAGGGGGGCCGACTTGGCCTCTGGAAACACCATATATTTT. Protein sequence: CATSRGADLASGNTIYF. Full variable domain (outside the CDR3, taken from reference TRBV15 and TRBJ1-3): DAMVIQNPRYQVTQFGKPVTLSCSQTLNHNVMYWYQQKSSQAPKLLFHYYDKDFNNEADTPDNFQSRRPNTSFCFLDIRSPGLGDTAMYLCATSRGADLASGNTIYFGEGSWLTVV.

As concerns this clone: The sample carries other DNA sequences with the same CDR3. The chain joins TRBV5-4 to TRBJ1-4; TRBD1 aligns across 7 bases. The CDR3 loop spans 14 amino acids. Germline CDR1 and CDR2: SGHNT and YYREEE (reference sequence). J gave up 8 bases and V 0 bases, and 4 bases lay outside the gene matches. This CDR3 reads CASSLDRGDEKLFF. The CDR3 DNA follows: TGTGCCAGCAGCTTGGACAGGGGAGACGAAAAACTGTTTTTT.

This rearrangement joins TRBV2 to TRBJ2-7; 7 bases are shared with TRBD1. Germline CDR1 and CDR2: SNHLY and FYNNEI. The CDR3 runs to 13 residues. J was trimmed by 5 bases and V by 2 bases; bases with no gene match: 3. The CDR3 reads CASSEQGVDEQYF. The CDR3 DNA follows: TGTGCCAGCAGTGAACAGGGGGTGGACGAGCAGTACTTC.

In this sample, this clone turned up a few times. This rearrangement joins TRBV19 to TRBJ1-5; 10 bases agree with TRBD1. The CDR3 is 13 amino acids. V lost 5 bases to trimming and J lost 6 bases; unmatched junction nucleotides: 1. Per the germline V gene, CDR1 is LNHDA and CDR2 is SQIVND (reference sequence). The CDR3 DNA sequence: TGTGCCAGTAGTCGACAGGGGGCTCAGCCCCAGCATTTT. This sequence encodes CASSRQGAQPQHF.

This rearrangement joins TRBV19 to TRBJ2-1, with 8 bases lining up with TRBD1. This CDR3 comprises 12 residues. After removal of 4 bases from V and 8 bases from J, the junction contained 1 base not matched to a gene. CDR1 and CDR2 from the germline V gene are LNHDA and SQIVND (reference sequence). CDR3 DNA: TGTGCCAGTAGTAACAGGGGGTATGAGCAGTTCTTC. Amino acid sequence: CASSNRGYEQFF.

Remarks on this clone: Other DNA sequences of this sample code for an identical CDR3. The genes are TRBV4-1 and TRBJ2-7; TRBD1 aligns across 9 bases. Germline lookup yields CDR1 MGHRA and CDR2 YSYEKL. Trimming removed 6 bases from V and 3 bases from J; junction bases left unmatched: 9. This CDR3 spans 15 amino acids. In DNA, the CDR3 is TGCGCCAGCAGTCAGCCGGGACAGGGTGTCTACGAGCAGTACTTC. Protein: CASSQPGQGVYEQYF.

V is TRBV4-1 and J is TRBJ2-1; 9 nucleotides match TRBD1. The CDR3 extends over 16 amino acids. Germline values: CDR1 MGHRA, CDR2 YSYEKL. J lost 6 bases, V lost 4 bases, and 10 bases had no gene match. CDR3: CASSRTGTGNGNEQFF. In DNA form, the CDR3 reads TGCGCCAGCAGCCGTACCGGGACAGGGAACGGCAATGAGCAGTTCTTC.

The CDR3 DNA reads as TGTGCCAGCAGTCGAGAGAAGACACTGCAATCTGAAGCTTTCTTT. This translates into CASSREKTLQSEAFF. The genes are TRBV2 and TRBJ1-1, with unresolved D. Germline values: CDR1 SNHLY, CDR2 FYNNEI. The CDR3 is made up of 15 amino acids. V was shortened by 5 bases and J by 6 bases, with 19 bases between the two germline ends.

The chain is built from TRBV28 and TRBJ2-7, with 10 bases lining up with TRBD1. The V segment lost 6 bases and the J segment 0 bases; nucleotides outside the gene matches: 5. The CDR3 is made up of 15 amino acids. Germline CDR1 and CDR2: MDHEN and SYDVKM. DNA for the CDR3: TGTGCCAGCAGCGCCGGGACAGGGGTCTCCTACGAGCAGTACTTC. Protein product: CASSAGTGVSYEQYF.

This clone appeared once. V and J are TRBV18 and TRBJ2-5; D is uncertain. Trimming stripped 1 base from V and 2 bases from J, with 14 bases between. Germline values: CDR1 KGHSH, CDR2 LQKENI. The CDR3 is 16 amino acids. In DNA form, the CDR3 reads TGTGCCAGCTCACCACGAATCCAGTTAAAACAAGAGACCCAGTACTTC. Translating it yields CASSPRIQLKQETQYF.

This chain links TRBV5-1 with TRBJ1-1; D may be TRBD1 (6 bases). Trimming took 5 bases from V and 2 from J, leaving 13 bases between them. The CDR3 covers 14 residues. Germline CDR1 reads SGHRS; CDR2 reads YFSETQ. CDR3 sequence: CASRPGQSNTEAFF. DNA for the CDR3: TGCGCCAGCAGGCCCGGACAGAGTAACACTGAAGCTTTCTTT.

The genes are TRBV9 and TRBJ2-5; perhaps TRBD1 as D (6 bases). The CDR3 length is 15 residues. The germline CDR1 and CDR2 sequences are SGDLS and YYNGEE. The V gene lost 4 bases and the J gene lost 5 bases, with 18 bases spanning the gap. For the CDR3, the DNA is TGTGCCAGCAGCAAGCCGGGACAACCCGCGGAGACCCAGTACTTC. The encoded protein is CASSKPGQPAETQYF.

The V and J genes are TRBV5-8 and TRBJ1-1; possible D gene TRBD1, 6 bases. Germline values: CDR1 SGHTS, CDR2 YDEGEE. There are 16 residues in the CDR3. V was trimmed by 1 base and J by 0 bases, leaving 13 bases between them. The CDR3 DNA sequence: TGTGCCAGCAGCTTGAAAAACAGGGTATTGAACACTGAAGCTTTCTTT. Encoded protein: CASSLKNRVLNTEAFF.

The V gene is TRBV6-1, the J gene TRBJ2-3; 7 nucleotides agree with TRBD2. The CDR3 is 13 residues long. Unmatched junction bases numbered 7, after V lost 6 bases and J lost 7 bases. From germline, CDR1 is MNHNS and CDR2 SASEGT. CDR3 bases: TGTGCCAGCAGCCCCGAGCGGGGAAATACGCAGTATTTT. This translates into CASSPERGNTQYF.

This clone was seen just once. The J gene is TRBJ1-1, the V gene TRBV5-1; D gene unclear. The CDR3 covers 13 residues. V dropped 0 bases and J dropped 7 bases, with 10 bases sitting between them. Per the germline V gene, CDR1 is SGHRS and CDR2 is YFSETQ. CDR3 sequence reads: CASSLAGGYEAFF. CDR3 in DNA: TGCGCCAGCAGCTTGGCGGGAGGGTATGAAGCTTTCTTT.

This clone was counted between two and nine times. The chain joins TRBV23-1 to TRBJ1-5, with 7 bases fitting TRBD1. TRBV23-1 is known as an ORF, though its function is uncertain. V gave up 4 bases and J gave up 6 bases; unmatched junction bases: 9. The CDR3 loop spans 15 amino acids. The CDR3 protein is CASSRHRGLGQPQHF. The CDR3 coding sequence is TGCGCCAGCAGTCGGCATAGGGGGCTGGGTCAGCCCCAGCATTTT.

The chain is built from TRBV18 and TRBJ2-7; perhaps TRBD2 as D (5 bases). Germline-derived CDR1 and CDR2 are KGHSH and LQKENI. There are 14 residues in the CDR3. The ends were cut back, 3 bases at V and 4 bases at J, with 13 bases in the middle. The CDR3 DNA reads as TGTGCCAGCTCACCCATCGGAGAGGGTTACGAGCAGTACTTC. Amino acids: CASSPIGEGYEQYF.